Listed below are T cell receptor beta chains from one sample, sequenced in a study of radiotherapy plus CTLA-4 blockade in lung cancer. TCRdb's copy holds only in-frame clones and misses some; the assay was immunoSEQ multiplex PCR. The table records 51,000 or so clones, approximately 90% of them present only once. Sequencing was performed on peripheral blood, taken from a patient treated with radiotherapy plus ipilimumab. The receptors shown here come from a human donor with non-small cell lung cancer whose response to radiotherapy plus ipilimumab could not be evaluated. CDR3s include the opening cysteine and the closing phenylalanine or tryptophan. Not all rows give a size; the values are once, few, many and, for expanded clones, a class.

clone size: -; V gene: TRBV19; J gene: TRBJ2-1; CDR3 protein: CASSLLRLAGDLNEQFF
clone size: -; V gene: TRBV28; J gene: TRBJ2-7; CDR3 protein: CASTRLAGAYEQYF
clone size: -; V gene: TRBV29-1; J gene: TRBJ1-1; CDR3 protein: CSVDQGGNTEAFF
clone size: -; V gene: TRBV27; J gene: TRBJ1-3; CDR3 protein: CASSLQGTGAGNTIYF
clone size: few; V gene: TRBV9; J gene: TRBJ1-3; CDR3 protein: CASSAGTAPNSGNTIYF
clone size: -; V gene: TRBV10-3; J gene: TRBJ2-1; CDR3 protein: CAIGQASGIESYEQFF
clone size: -; V gene: TRBV28; J gene: TRBJ2-7; CDR3 protein: CASSPAFSGHEQYF
clone size: -; V gene: TRBV2; J gene: TRBJ2-5; CDR3 protein: CASSRDYGQEETQYF
clone size: -; V gene: TRBV5-1; J gene: TRBJ2-3; CDR3 protein: CASSLGGLAGGSTDTQYF
clone size: -; V gene: TRBV7-2; J gene: TRBJ2-2; CDR3 protein: CASSPGGGLRTGELFF
clone size: -; V gene: TRBV6-1; J gene: TRBJ1-4; CDR3 protein: CASSPGQGGHEKLFF
clone size: -; V gene: TRBV28; J gene: TRBJ1-5; CDR3 protein: CASTVTGGANNQPQHF
clone size: -; V gene: TRBV6-5; J gene: TRBJ1-4; CDR3 protein: CASSYGGQGGEKLFF
clone size: -; V gene: TRBV7-2; J gene: TRBJ1-1; CDR3 protein: CASSLVGGSNTEAFF
clone size: once; V gene: TRBV19; J gene: TRBJ1-2; CDR3 protein: CASSIVLGQAQGYTF
clone size: -; V gene: TRBV4-3; J gene: TRBJ1-5; CDR3 protein: CASSQDPGANQPQHF
clone size: -; V gene: TRBV7-6; J gene: TRBJ1-2; CDR3 protein: CASSLVAGGDYGYTF
clone size: -; V gene: TRBV7-6; J gene: TRBJ1-4; CDR3 protein: CASSLETGVIEKLFF
clone size: -; V gene: TRBV30; J gene: TRBJ2-2; CDR3 protein: CAWTLAGGPWALFF
clone size: once; V gene: TRBV4-3; J gene: TRBJ2-7; CDR3 protein: CASSQDWTGSSYEQYF
clone size: -; V gene: TRBV11-2; J gene: TRBJ2-1; CDR3 protein: CASSLGRGSYNEQFF
clone size: once; V gene: TRBV4-3; J gene: TRBJ1-4; CDR3 protein: CASSQEDRTYEELFF
clone size: -; V gene: TRBV27; J gene: TRBJ2-7; CDR3 protein: CASSYGTGAYEQYF
clone size: -; V gene: TRBV25-1; J gene: TRBJ2-7; CDR3 protein: CASRDRDRGAEQYF
clone size: few; V gene: TRBV5-1; J gene: TRBJ1-2; CDR3 protein: CASSLVGEGMDGYTF
clone size: -; V gene: TRBV19; J gene: TRBJ2-7; CDR3 protein: CASTTTFGLGSYEQYF
clone size: -; V gene: TRBV2; J gene: TRBJ2-1; CDR3 protein: CASSGLGGSSYNEQFF
clone size: -; V gene: TRBV7-2; J gene: TRBJ2-5; CDR3 protein: CASSLTSGGLQETQYF
clone size: -; V gene: TRBV29-1; J gene: TRBJ1-4; CDR3 protein: CSVEATGRGEKLFF
clone size: -; V gene: TRBV6-5; J gene: TRBJ1-2; CDR3 protein: CASSQTDPNYGYTF
clone size: -; V gene: TRBV6-1; J gene: TRBJ2-3; CDR3 protein: CASTGYYTDTQYF
clone size: -; V gene: TRBV7-8; J gene: TRBJ1-1; CDR3 protein: CASSLGAANTEAFF
clone size: -; V gene: TRBV27; J gene: TRBJ1-2; CDR3 protein: CASSFSRGPTNYGYTF
clone size: -; V gene: TRBV5-1; J gene: TRBJ2-3; CDR3 protein: CASSLGTSGGHQYF
clone size: -; V gene: TRBV7-2; J gene: TRBJ2-2; CDR3 protein: CASSYRLANTGELFF
clone size: few; V gene: TRBV12-5; J gene: TRBJ2-7; CDR3 protein: CASGRGHPEQYF
clone size: -; V gene: TRBV7-2; J gene: TRBJ2-1; CDR3 protein: CASSRPLGRGVLNEQFF
clone size: -; V gene: TRBV27; J gene: TRBJ1-2; CDR3 protein: CASSFSSRENYGYTF
clone size: -; V gene: TRBV5-6; J gene: TRBJ2-1; CDR3 protein: CASRGTESYNEQFF
clone size: -; V gene: TRBV25-1; J gene: TRBJ2-1; CDR3 protein: CASRRDSRYNEQFF
clone size: -; V gene: TRBV6-6; J gene: TRBJ1-5; CDR3 protein: CATTPGSNQPQHF
clone size: -; V gene: TRBV5-5; J gene: TRBJ1-1; CDR3 protein: CASSSPRSKMNTEAFF
clone size: -; V gene: TRBV4-3; J gene: TRBJ1-3; CDR3 protein: CASSQDLGPGSGNTIYF
clone size: -; V gene: TRBV18; J gene: TRBJ1-1; CDR3 protein: CASSLQANTEAFF
clone size: -; V gene: TRBV11-2; J gene: TRBJ2-7; CDR3 protein: CASSLLAGGHVEQYF
clone size: few; V gene: TRBV10-1; J gene: TRBJ2-7; CDR3 protein: CASSESGDTYEQYF
clone size: -; V gene: TRBV5-1; J gene: TRBJ1-2; CDR3 protein: CASSSGGVLREIYGYTF
clone size: once; V gene: TRBV9; J gene: TRBJ1-1; CDR3 protein: CASSPEVGANLEAFF
clone size: -; V gene: TRBV29-1; J gene: TRBJ2-1; CDR3 protein: CSAAGQSRGEQFF
clone size: -; V gene: TRBV7-2; J gene: TRBJ1-4; CDR3 protein: CASSPGTGVSNEKLFF
clone size: -; V gene: TRBV19; J gene: TRBJ1-1; CDR3 protein: CASSPFLVPEGGAFF
clone size: -; V gene: TRBV11-2; J gene: TRBJ1-6; CDR3 protein: CASSLDHSTVTPLHF
clone size: -; V gene: TRBV5-6; J gene: TRBJ2-7; CDR3 protein: CASSSRQGFSYEQYF
clone size: -; V gene: TRBV5-1; J gene: TRBJ2-7; CDR3 protein: CASSLVRGGLNEQYF
clone size: -; V gene: TRBV10-1; J gene: TRBJ2-2; CDR3 protein: CASSESSQGNGELFF
clone size: -; V gene: TRBV6-6; J gene: TRBJ1-1; CDR3 protein: CASSLTGDTEAFF
clone size: -; V gene: TRBV10-1; J gene: TRBJ1-2; CDR3 protein: CASSESYQGGYTF
clone size: -; V gene: TRBV4-3; J gene: TRBJ1-2; CDR3 protein: CASSQDRAHGYTF
clone size: -; V gene: TRBV28; J gene: TRBJ2-5; CDR3 protein: CASSFRGRVRPETQYF